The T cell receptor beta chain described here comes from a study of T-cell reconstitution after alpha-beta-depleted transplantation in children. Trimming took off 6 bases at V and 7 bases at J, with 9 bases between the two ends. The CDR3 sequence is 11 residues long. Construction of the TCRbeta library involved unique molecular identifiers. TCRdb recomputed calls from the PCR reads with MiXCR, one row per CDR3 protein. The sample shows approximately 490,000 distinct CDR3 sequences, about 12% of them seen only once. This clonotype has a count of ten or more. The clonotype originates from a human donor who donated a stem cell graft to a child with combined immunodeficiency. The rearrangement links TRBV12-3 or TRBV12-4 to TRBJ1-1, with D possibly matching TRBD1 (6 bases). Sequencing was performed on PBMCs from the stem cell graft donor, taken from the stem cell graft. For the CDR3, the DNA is TGTGCCAGCAGAAAGGACAGTGAAGCTTTCTTT. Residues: CASRKDSEAFF.